This entry lists 9 T cell receptor beta chains sequenced from one sample in a study of shared clonotypes between healthy human individuals (dated by TCRdb to 2018 to 2021). Library preparation was by the immunoSEQ multiplex PCR assay. Entries here come from immuneACCESS through TCRdb and include only in-frame sequences with V and J called. Some clones fail to appear in such tables; in the studies checked, an unresolved V gene covers under half of the shortfall, and the cause of the remainder is unknown. The sample has under 2,500,000 clones on record, nearly 97% of them singletons. The ten largest clones take up roughly 0.13% of the sample. The sequencing input was naive CD4+ T cells sorted from blood. What the cell subset or site label conveys for this sample: CD45RA+ positively selected. Receptors were obtained from a man between 18 and 29 years old in good health.

CDR3 region: CASSSVQGRSYEQYF. DNA of the CDR3: TGTGCCAGCAGCTCCGTCCAGGGTCGTTCCTACGAGCAGTACTTC. The chain links TRBV7-9 to TRBJ2-7; D perhaps matches TRBD1 (5 bases). Trimming took 4 bases from V and 1 from J, leaving 14 bases between them. This CDR3 contains 15 residues. Germline CDR1 reads SEHNR; CDR2 reads FQNEAQ (reference sequence).

Concerning this clone: At one end, the junction sequence differs from germline, possibly due to a read error. The chain employs TRBV6-4 and TRBJ1-4; 7 bases line up with TRBD1. CDR1 and CDR2 (germline): MRHNA, SNTAGT. CDR3 length equals 11 residues. The DNA of the CDR3 is TGTGCCAGCAGAATTACAGGGGTGCTCGGTTTT. It specifies CASRITGVLGF.

The chain has TRBV7-8 and TRBJ1-5; 10 nucleotides line up with TRBD1. With 1 base clipped from V and 3 bases from J, the junction kept 18 bases outside the gene matches. The CDR3 is made up of 21 amino acids. Germline V gene sequence: CDR1 SGHVS, CDR2 FQNEAQ. The CDR3 region has the DNA TGTGCCAGCAGCTTAGGTCGGAGCGGGACAGGGGAGACTCTTCTCAATCAGCCCCAGCATTTT. As protein: CASSLGRSGTGETLLNQPQHF.

The chain uses TRBV4-1 and TRBJ2-1; possible D gene TRBD2, 7 bases. This CDR3 region has 16 residues. V was clipped by 2 bases and J by 9 bases, with 20 bases between them. Germline CDR1 is MGHRA and CDR2 is YSYEKL. Here the CDR3 reads CASSQSEGGGIREQFF. The CDR3 DNA reads TGCGCCAGCAGCCAATCTGAAGGGGGAGGGATACGTGAGCAGTTCTTC.

CDR3 DNA: TGTGCCATCAGCCCATTGACGGTCGGGGAGCTGTTTTTT. Translated: CAISPLTVGELFF. The chain employs TRBV10-3 and TRBJ2-2; D is uncertain. Germline loops: CDR1 ENHRY, CDR2 SYGVKD. V lost 6 bases to trimming and J lost 7 bases, with 12 bases between them. The CDR3 sequence is 13 residues long.

The rearrangement joins TRBV28 to TRBJ1-4, with no clear D. Between the trimmed V and J ends, which lost 7 bases and 7 bases, there was a span of 10 bases. Germline CDR1 is MDHEN and CDR2 is SYDVKM. The CDR3 length is 12 residues. CDR3 sequence: CASTPRGEKLFF. The CDR3 DNA is TGTGCCAGCACCCCCCGGGGTGAAAAACTGTTTTTT.

V gene TRBV10-1 combines with J gene TRBJ2-3; weak D call: TRBD1 (6 bases). The V gene's germline CDR1 is WNHNN and CDR2 SYGVQD (reference sequence). Trimming removed 5 bases at V and 1 base at J, with 7 bases between. This CDR3 region has 13 residues. CDR3 loop: CASSSGGTDTQYF. The CDR3 nucleotides are TGCGCCAGCAGTTCAGGGGGCACAGATACGCAGTATTTT.

This chain uses TRBV27 with TRBJ1-5; D not certain. Germline assignment: CDR1 MNHEY and CDR2 SMNVEV (reference sequence). Trimming pared 6 bases from V and 0 bases from J, leaving 12 bases between. The CDR3 spans 15 residues. Here the CDR3 reads CASSRDRRSNQPQHF. The CDR3 DNA reads TGTGCCAGCAGCCGAGATAGGCGTAGCAATCAGCCCCAGCATTTT.

In DNA form, the CDR3 reads TGTGCCAGCGACAGGGAGTCCTACGAGCAGTACTTC. It yields the protein CASDRESYEQYF. The gene calls are TRBV2 and TRBJ2-7, with 7 nucleotides matching TRBD1. Germline V gene sequence: CDR1 SNHLY, CDR2 FYNNEI. The CDR3 is made up of 12 amino acids. V lost 8 bases, J lost 1 base, and 2 bases stayed unmatched.